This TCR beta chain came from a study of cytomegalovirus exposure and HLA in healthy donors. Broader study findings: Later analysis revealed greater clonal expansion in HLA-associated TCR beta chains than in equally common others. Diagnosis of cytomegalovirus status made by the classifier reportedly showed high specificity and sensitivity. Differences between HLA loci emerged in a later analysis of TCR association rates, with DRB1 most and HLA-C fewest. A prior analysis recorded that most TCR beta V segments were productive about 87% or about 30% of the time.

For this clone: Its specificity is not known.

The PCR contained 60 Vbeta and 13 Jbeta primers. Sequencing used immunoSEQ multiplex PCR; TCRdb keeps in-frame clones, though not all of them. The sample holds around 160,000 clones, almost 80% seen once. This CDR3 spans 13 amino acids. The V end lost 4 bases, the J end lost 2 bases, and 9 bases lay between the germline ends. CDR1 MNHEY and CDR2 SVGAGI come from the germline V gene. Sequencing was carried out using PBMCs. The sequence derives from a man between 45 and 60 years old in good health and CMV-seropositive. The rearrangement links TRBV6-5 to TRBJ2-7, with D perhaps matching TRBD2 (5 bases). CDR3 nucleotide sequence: TGTGCCAGCAGTTTGAGGGTGACCTACGAGCAGTACTTC. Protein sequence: CASSLRVTYEQYF.